This T cell receptor (beta chain) was documented in a study of identical twins. TCRdb re-called the 5' RACE reads with MiXCR, one entry per CDR3 protein. The sample consists of 500,000 to 600,000 distinct CDR3 sequences, less than 25% of them appearing once. CDR3 length equals 15 residues. The V gene end was trimmed by 3 bases and the J gene end by 2 bases; junction bases not matched to a gene: 6. CDR1 is LNHDA, CDR2 SQIVND, per germline (reference sequence). Another study also made use of these data, one on T cells expressing NK-cell markers.

Sequences were obtained from CD4+ T cells sorted from blood. The genes are TRBV19 and TRBJ2-7; TRBD1 matches at 8 bases. The receptor's source is a woman aged 18-29 years in good health. The CDR3 DNA is TGTGCCAGTAGTATCACAGGGGGGATGACCTACGAGCAGTACTTC. This codes for CASSITGGMTYEQYF.